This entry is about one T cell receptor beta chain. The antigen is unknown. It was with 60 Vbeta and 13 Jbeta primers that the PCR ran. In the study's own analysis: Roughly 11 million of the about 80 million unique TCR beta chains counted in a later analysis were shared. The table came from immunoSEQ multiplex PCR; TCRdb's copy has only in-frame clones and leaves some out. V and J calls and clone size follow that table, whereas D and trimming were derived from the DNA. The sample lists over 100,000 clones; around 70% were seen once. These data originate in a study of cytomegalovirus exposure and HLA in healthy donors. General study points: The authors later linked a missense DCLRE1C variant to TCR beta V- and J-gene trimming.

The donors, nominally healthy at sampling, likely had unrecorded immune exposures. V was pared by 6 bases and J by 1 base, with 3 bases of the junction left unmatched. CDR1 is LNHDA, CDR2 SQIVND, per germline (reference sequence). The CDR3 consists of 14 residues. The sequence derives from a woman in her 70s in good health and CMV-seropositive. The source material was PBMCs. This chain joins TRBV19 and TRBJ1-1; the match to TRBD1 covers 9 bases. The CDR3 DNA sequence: TGTGCCAGTAGGCACAGGGGGCAGAACACTGAAGCTTTCTTT. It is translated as CASRHRGQNTEAFF.